What follows describes a single T cell receptor beta chain. Each sample came from a Caucasian adult donor living in Nashville, Tennessee. CDR1 MDHEN and CDR2 SYDVKM come from the germline V gene. The CDR3 is 12 residues long. In the study's own analysis: ImmunoSEQ output held junction-only sequences without quality scores, so filtering differed. Sequencing was performed with immunoSEQ multiplex PCR; in TCRdb, only in-frame clones are kept and a portion is missing. V and J calls and clone size come straight from that table; D and trimming were deduced from the DNA. The sample lists roughly 510,000 clones, about 75% occurring once. The data are from a study of shared clonotypes between healthy human individuals.

This chain connects TRBV28 to TRBJ2-1; 7 bases are a match to TRBD2. The sample comprised PBMCs. The TCR sequence derives from a woman aged 40 to 50 in good health. Some clones in this sample may be carry-over from other donors' samples. The CDR3 DNA follows: TGTGCGAGCGGGGAGCAGAGGAATGAGCAGTTCTTC. Its translation is CASGEQRNEQFF.